This T cell receptor (beta chain) was captured by sequencing in a study of blood T cells in healthy people across ages. Findings of the study overall: The percentage of naive T cells correlated strongly with TCR beta diversity.

This clonotype was recorded a few times. The antigen is not known. A second PCR, run for about 7 to 11 cycles, used a sample-barcoded 5' primer plus a J-beta primer mix. Via MiXCR, TCRdb re-called the 5' RACE reads, giving one row per CDR3 protein. Altogether roughly 500,000 distinct CDR3 sequences are present, around 24% being singletons, with the ten largest covering approximately 8.7%. CDR1 DFQATT and CDR2 SNEGSKA come from the germline V gene (reference sequence). CDR3 length equals 14 residues. V lost 3 bases, J lost 0 bases, and 11 bases lay in between. These data were likewise used in another study, on T cells of mothers and their children.

The sequencing sample was made of blood. The V call is TRBV20-1, the J call TRBJ1-2; D gene unclear. This sequence originates from a boy between 5 and 17 years old in good health. CDR3 amino acids: CSARADRSNYGYTF. CDR3 nucleotides: TGCAGTGCTAGGGCCGACCGTTCTAACTATGGCTACACCTTC.